This TCR beta chain is drawn from a study of blood T cell repertoires in COVID-19. Germline assignment: CDR1 SNHLY and CDR2 FYNNEI. The CDR3 is 13 amino acids. The V end lost 7 bases, the J end lost 5 bases, and 14 bases lay between the germline ends. Using immunoSEQ multiplex PCR, the repertoire was profiled, and TCRdb retains in-frame clones only, with some absent. This table has 250,000 to 300,000 clones, 70% to 90% appearing once. The specimen was peripheral blood. This sequence was found in a woman in her sixties or seventies with acute or convalescent COVID-19. The rearrangement joins TRBV2 to TRBJ1-2; a possible D gene is TRBD1 (6 bases). This CDR3 reads CASNPDSWYGYTF. CDR3 in DNA: TGTGCCAGCAACCCGGACAGCTGGTATGGCTACACCTTC.